This T cell receptor beta chain came from a study of cytomegalovirus exposure and HLA in healthy donors. For the study at large: Counted in an early data release were about 80 million unique TCRs from HLA-typed donors.

Trimming left V 3 bases short and J 3 bases short, with 14 bases between. CDR1 and CDR2 from the germline V gene are SQVTM and ANQGSEA. CDR3 size: 14 residues. Remarks on this clone: The antigen is undetermined.

Study outcomes and limitations: According to the study, some 160 TCR beta chains were cytomegalovirus-associated. TCR association rates varied by HLA locus in a later analysis, with DRB1 highest and HLA-C lowest.

The PCR made use of 60 Vbeta and 13 Jbeta primers. Sequencing used immunoSEQ multiplex PCR; TCRdb keeps in-frame clones, though not all of them. The sample has more than 100,000 clones, roughly 71% seen once; the top ten hold 1.3% to 1.5%. The chain carries TRBV29-1 and TRBJ1-2, with a tentative D call TRBD1 (5 bases). The sample was PBMCs. The clonotype comes from a woman aged 40 to 50 in good health and CMV-seronegative. CDR3: CSVEGRGLDYGYTF. CDR3 in DNA: TGCAGCGTTGAGGGGAGGGGTCTCGACTATGGCTACACCTTC.